One T cell receptor beta chain is described in this entry. Its antigen is currently unknown. These data come from a study of T cells expressing NK-cell markers. Turning to the study itself: Among the eight sequenced donors, seven tested HCMV-seropositive and one tested seronegative. Study conclusions and caveats: Whether expanded NKG2C-expressing T cell clones recognize HCMV is unknown. These clonotypes additionally ranked first within the CD3+CD56-NKG2C+ fraction of a few donors.

UMI-tagged 5'RACE template switching yielded the TCR beta cDNA. TCRdb reprocessed the 5' RACE reads; each CDR3 protein has one entry and no DNA is given. In all, the sample yields 300,000 to 450,000 distinct CDR3 sequences. This CDR3 contains 13 residues. Germline lookup yields CDR1 SQVTM and CDR2 ANQGSEA. The sequence came from a man aged 18 to 69 in good health. Sequenced sample: blood T cells: a sorted CD56 or NKG2C T cell subset, CD4+ or CD8+ T cells, or bulk PBMC T cells (not recorded which). The chain joins TRBV29-1 to TRBJ2-5; there is no DNA to check the TCRdb D call of TRBD1. The chain's CDR3 is CSVAPPLGETQYF.